These 4 T cell receptor beta chains were sequenced from one sample in a study of graft-versus-host responses after intestinal transplantation. TCRdb's table, derived via immunoSEQ multiplex PCR, lists solely in-frame clones and lacks some. The sample records some 69,000 clones, 80% to 95% being singletons. Specimen: bone marrow, collected 734 days after intestinal transplantation. These receptors were collected from a human patient who received an intestinal transplant, so some T cells may come from the graft donor.

This clone appeared once. This chain joins TRBV7-9 and TRBJ1-5, with D hard to call. Germline CDR1 and CDR2: SEHNR and FQNEAQ (reference sequence). The CDR3 has 13 amino acids. Trimming stripped 5 bases from V and 1 base from J, with 6 bases between. The CDR3 reads CASSRDSNQPQHF. The CDR3 DNA sequence: TGTGCCAGCAGCCGAGACAGCAATCAGCCCCAGCATTTT.

This chain connects TRBV11-1 to TRBJ2-7, with 11 bases lining up with TRBD2. The length of the CDR3 is 15 residues. V gave up 2 bases and J gave up 3 bases; unmatched junction bases: 3. Looked up from germline, CDR1 is SGHAT and CDR2 is FQDESV (reference sequence). CDR3 in DNA: TGTGCCAGCAGCTTAAAACTAGCGGGAGTCTACGAGCAGTACTTC. Residues: CASSLKLAGVYEQYF.

The chain recombines TRBV25-1 with TRBJ1-5, with no clear D. The CDR3 sequence is 14 residues long. From germline, CDR1 is MGHDK and CDR2 SYGVNS. Trimming shortened V by 4 bases and J by 8 bases, and 15 bases separated the two germline ends. Here the CDR3 DNA reads TGTGCCAGCAGTGTAAGTAGCCGGGAGAAGCCCCAGCATTTT. As protein: CASSVSSREKPQHF.

J is TRBJ2-4 and V is TRBV2; D remains unclear. The CDR3 has 13 amino acids. Trimming removed 7 bases from V and 3 bases from J, with 10 bases in between. Germline-derived CDR1 and CDR2 are SNHLY and FYNNEI. The CDR3: CASNEAYKNIQYF. The CDR3 bases are TGTGCCAGCAACGAAGCTTACAAAAACATTCAGTACTTC.